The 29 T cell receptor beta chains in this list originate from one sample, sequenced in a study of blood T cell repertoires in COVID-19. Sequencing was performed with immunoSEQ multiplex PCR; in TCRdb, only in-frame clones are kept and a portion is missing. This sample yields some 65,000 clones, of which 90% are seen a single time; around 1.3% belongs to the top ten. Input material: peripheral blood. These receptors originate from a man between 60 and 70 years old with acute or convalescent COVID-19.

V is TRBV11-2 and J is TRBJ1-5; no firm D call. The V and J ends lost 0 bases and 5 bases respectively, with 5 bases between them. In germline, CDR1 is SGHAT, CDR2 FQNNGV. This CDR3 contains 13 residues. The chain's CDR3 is CASSLDPYQPQHF. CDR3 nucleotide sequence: TGTGCCAGCAGCTTAGATCCTTATCAGCCCCAGCATTTT.

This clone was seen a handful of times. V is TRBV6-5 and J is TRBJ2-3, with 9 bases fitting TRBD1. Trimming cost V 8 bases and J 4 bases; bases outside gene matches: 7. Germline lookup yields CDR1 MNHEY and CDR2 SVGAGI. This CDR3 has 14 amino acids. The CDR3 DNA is TGTGCCAGCGGAGTGAGACAGGGGGCAGATACGCAGTATTTT. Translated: CASGVRQGADTQYF.

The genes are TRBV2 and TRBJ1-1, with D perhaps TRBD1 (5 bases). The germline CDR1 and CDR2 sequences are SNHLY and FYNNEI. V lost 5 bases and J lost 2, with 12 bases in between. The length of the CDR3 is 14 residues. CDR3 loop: CASSRDSSNTEAFF. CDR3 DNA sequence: TGTGCCAGCAGTCGGGACTCTTCTAACACTGAAGCTTTCTTT. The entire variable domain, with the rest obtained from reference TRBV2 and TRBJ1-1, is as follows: EPEVTQTPSHQVTQMGQEVILRCVPISNHLYFYWYRQILGQKVEFLVSFYNNEISEKSEIFDDQFSVERPDGSNFTLKIRSTKLEDSAMYFCASSRDSSNTEAFFGQGTRLTVV.

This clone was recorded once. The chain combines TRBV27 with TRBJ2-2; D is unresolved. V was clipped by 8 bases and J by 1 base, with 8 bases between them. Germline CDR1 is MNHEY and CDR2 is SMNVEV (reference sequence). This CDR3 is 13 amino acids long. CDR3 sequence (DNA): TGTGCCAGCCTTTCTTGGAACACCGGGGAGCTGTTTTTT. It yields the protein CASLSWNTGELFF.

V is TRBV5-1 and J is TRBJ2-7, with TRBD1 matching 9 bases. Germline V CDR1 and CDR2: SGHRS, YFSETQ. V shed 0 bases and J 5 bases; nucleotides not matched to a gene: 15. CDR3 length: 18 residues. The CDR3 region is CASSLVKRLGTGNNEQYF. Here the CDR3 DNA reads TGCGCCAGCAGCTTGGTCAAAAGGCTTGGGACAGGGAACAACGAGCAGTACTTC.

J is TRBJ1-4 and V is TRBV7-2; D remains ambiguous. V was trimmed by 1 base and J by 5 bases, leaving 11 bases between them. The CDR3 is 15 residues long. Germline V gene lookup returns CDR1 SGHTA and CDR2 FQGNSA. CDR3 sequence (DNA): TGTGCCAGCAGCTTAGTGGGCAGAAAGAATGAAAAACTGTTTTTT. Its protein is CASSLVGRKNEKLFF.

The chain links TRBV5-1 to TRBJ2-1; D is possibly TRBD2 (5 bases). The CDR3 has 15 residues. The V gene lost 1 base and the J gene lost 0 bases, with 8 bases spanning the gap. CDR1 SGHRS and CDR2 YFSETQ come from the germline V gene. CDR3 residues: CASSLSTSSYNEQFF. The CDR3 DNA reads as TGCGCCAGCAGCTTGAGTACTAGCTCCTACAATGAGCAGTTCTTC.

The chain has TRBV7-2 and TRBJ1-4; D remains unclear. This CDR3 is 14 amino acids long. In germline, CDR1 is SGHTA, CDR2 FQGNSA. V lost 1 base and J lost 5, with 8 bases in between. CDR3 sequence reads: CASSLVSPNEKLFF. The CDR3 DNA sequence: TGTGCCAGCAGCTTAGTTAGCCCGAATGAAAAACTGTTTTTT.

Here the CDR3 reads CASSFKGPRRNTEAFF. For the CDR3, the DNA is TGTGCCAGCAGCTTCAAGGGGCCTAGGAGGAACACTGAAGCTTTCTTT. The V gene is TRBV5-6, the J gene TRBJ1-1; D might be TRBD1 (5 bases). The CDR3 consists of 16 residues. Germline assignment: CDR1 SGHDT and CDR2 YYEEEE. Trimming shortened V by 2 bases and J by 1 base, and 15 bases separated the two germline ends.

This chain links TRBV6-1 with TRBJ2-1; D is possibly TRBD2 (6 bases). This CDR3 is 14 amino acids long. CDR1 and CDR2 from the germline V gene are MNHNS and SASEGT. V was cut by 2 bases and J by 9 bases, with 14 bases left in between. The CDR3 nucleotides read TGTGCCAGCAGTGAACTGGGAGGCCGGGGTGAGCAGTTCTTC. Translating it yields CASSELGGRGEQFF.

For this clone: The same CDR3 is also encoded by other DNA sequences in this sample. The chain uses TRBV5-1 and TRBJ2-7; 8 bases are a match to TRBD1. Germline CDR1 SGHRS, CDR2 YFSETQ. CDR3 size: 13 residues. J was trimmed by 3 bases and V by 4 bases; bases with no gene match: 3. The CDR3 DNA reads TGCGCCAGCAGCCTGGACAGGGACTACGAGCAGTACTTC. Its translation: CASSLDRDYEQYF. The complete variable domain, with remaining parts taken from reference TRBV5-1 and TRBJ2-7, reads KAGVTQTPRYLIKTRGQQVTLSCSPISGHRSVSWYQQTPGQGLQFLFEYFSETQRNKGNFPGRFSGRQFSNSRSEMNVSTLELGDSALYLCASSLDRDYEQYFGPGTRLTVT.

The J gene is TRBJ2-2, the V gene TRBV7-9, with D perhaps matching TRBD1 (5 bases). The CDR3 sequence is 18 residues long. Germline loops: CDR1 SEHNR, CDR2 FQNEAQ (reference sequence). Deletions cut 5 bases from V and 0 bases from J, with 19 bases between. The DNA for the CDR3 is TGTGCCAGCAGCCCAGGGTCGGGTAGAAAGTCGAACACCGGGGAGCTGTTTTTT. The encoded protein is CASSPGSGRKSNTGELFF.

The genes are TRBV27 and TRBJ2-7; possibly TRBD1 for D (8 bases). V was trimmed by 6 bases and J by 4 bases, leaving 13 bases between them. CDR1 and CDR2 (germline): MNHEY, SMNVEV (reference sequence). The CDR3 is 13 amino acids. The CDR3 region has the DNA TGTGCCAGCAGCGACAGGGGAGGGTACGAGCAGTACTTC. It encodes CASSDRGGYEQYF.

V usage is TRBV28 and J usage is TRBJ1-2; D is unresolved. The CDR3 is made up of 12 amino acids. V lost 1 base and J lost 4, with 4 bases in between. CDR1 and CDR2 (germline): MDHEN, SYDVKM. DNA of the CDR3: TGTGCCAGCAGTTTATCTTCCTATGGCTACACCTTC. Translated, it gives CASSLSSYGYTF.

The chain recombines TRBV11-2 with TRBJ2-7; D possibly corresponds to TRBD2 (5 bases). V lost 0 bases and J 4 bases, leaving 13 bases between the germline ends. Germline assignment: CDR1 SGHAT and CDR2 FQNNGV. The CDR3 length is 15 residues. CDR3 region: CASSLDEGRSYEQYF. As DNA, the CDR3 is TGTGCCAGCAGCTTAGACGAGGGCAGGTCGTACGAGCAGTACTTC.

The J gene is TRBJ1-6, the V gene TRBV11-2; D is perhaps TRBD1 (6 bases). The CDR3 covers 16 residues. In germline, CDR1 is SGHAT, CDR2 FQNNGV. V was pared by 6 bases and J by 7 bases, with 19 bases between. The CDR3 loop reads CASSLWSGGGNSPLHF. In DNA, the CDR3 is TGTGCCAGCAGTTTATGGAGTGGGGGCGGCAATTCACCCCTCCACTTT.

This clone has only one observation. The DNA for the CDR3 is TGTGCCAGCTCACCACCCGGGACTAGCTACTACAATGAGCAGTTCTTC. This encodes CASSPPGTSYYNEQFF. The V and J genes are TRBV18 and TRBJ2-1, with 9 bases fitting TRBD2. The trim removed 0 bases at V and 3 bases at J, leaving 3 bases unmatched. CDR3 length: 16 amino acids. CDR1 is KGHSH and CDR2 is LQKENI in the germline V gene.

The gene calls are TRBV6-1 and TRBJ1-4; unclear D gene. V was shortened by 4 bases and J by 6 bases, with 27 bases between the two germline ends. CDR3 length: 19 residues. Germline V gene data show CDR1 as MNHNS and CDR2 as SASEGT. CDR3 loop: CASSVWAGRTLPWDEKLFF. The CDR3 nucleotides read TGTGCCAGCAGTGTATGGGCGGGAAGGACCCTCCCTTGGGATGAAAAACTGTTTTTT.

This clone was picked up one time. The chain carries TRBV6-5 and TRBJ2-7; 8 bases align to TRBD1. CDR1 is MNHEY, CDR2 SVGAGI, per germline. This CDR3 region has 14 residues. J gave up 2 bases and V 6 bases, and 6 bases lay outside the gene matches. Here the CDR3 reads CASSVDRGPYEQYF. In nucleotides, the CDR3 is TGTGCCAGCAGCGTTGACAGGGGCCCCTACGAGCAGTACTTC.

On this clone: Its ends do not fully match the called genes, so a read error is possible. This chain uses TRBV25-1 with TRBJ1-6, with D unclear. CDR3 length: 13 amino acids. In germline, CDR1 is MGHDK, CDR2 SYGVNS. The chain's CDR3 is CASSAPDNSPLHF. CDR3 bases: TGTGCCAGCAGTGCTCCAGATAACTCACCCCTCCACTTT. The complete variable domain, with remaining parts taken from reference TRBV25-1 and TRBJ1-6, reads EADIYQTPRYLVIGTGKKITLECSQTMGHDKMYWYQQDPGMELHLIHYSYGVNSTEKGDLSSESTVSRIRTEHFPLTLESARPSHTSQYLCASSAPDNSPLHFGNGTRLTVT.

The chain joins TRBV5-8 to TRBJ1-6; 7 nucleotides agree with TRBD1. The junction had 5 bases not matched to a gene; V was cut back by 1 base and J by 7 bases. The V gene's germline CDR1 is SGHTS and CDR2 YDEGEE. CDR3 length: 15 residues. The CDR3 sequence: CASSLRPGGNSPLHF. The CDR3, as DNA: TGTGCCAGCAGCTTGCGTCCAGGGGGGAATTCACCCCTCCACTTT.

The DNA of the CDR3 is TGCGCCAGCAGCGTTGGACAGCCATACAACTATGGCTACACCTTC. This encodes CASSVGQPYNYGYTF. This rearrangement joins TRBV5-1 to TRBJ1-2; possible D gene TRBD1, 6 bases. Germline V gene data show CDR1 as SGHRS and CDR2 as YFSETQ. The CDR3 extends over 15 amino acids. Deletions cut 4 bases from V and 2 bases from J, with 15 bases between.

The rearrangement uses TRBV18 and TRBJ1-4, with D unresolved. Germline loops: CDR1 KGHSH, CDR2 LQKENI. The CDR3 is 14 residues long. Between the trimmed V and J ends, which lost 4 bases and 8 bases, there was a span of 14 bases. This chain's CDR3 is CASSLTAAREKLFF. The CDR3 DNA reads TGTGCCAGCTCACTTACAGCCGCTCGAGAAAAACTGTTTTTT.

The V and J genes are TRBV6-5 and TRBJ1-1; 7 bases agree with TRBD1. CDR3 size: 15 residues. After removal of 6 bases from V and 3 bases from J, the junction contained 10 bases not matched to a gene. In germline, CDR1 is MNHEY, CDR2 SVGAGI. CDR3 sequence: CASRGQAFRDTEAFF. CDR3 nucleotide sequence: TGTGCCAGCAGAGGACAGGCCTTTCGGGACACTGAAGCTTTCTTT.

CDR3 in amino acids: CASRLQGSNVLTF. The CDR3 coding sequence is TGTGCCAGCAGGCTACAGGGTTCCAACGTCCTGACTTTC. The chain recombines TRBV6-5 with TRBJ2-6; maybe TRBD1 (6 bases). Germline-derived CDR1 and CDR2 are MNHEY and SVGAGI. The CDR3 contains 13 residues. Trimming cost V 6 bases and J 8 bases, with 11 bases left between them.

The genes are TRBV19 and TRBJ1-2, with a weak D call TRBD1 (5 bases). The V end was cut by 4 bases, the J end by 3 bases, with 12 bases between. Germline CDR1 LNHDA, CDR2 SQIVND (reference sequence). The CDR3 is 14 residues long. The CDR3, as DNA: TGTGCCAGTAGTACCCCGGGCAGGGACTATGGCTACACCTTC. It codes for CASSTPGRDYGYTF. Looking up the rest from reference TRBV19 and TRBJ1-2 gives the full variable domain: DGGITQSPKYLFRKEGQNVTLSCEQNLNHDAMYWYRQDPGQGLRLIYYSQIVNDFQKGDIAEGYSVSREKKESFPLTVTSAQKNPTAFYLCASSTPGRDYGYTFGSGTRLTVV.

The CDR3 is CASSYSAPQETQYF. CDR3 sequence (DNA): TGTGCCAGCAGTTACTCGGCCCCACAAGAGACCCAGTACTTC. This chain connects TRBV6-5 to TRBJ2-5; D is uncertain. The CDR3 length is 14 residues. Germline CDR1 is MNHEY and CDR2 is SVGAGI. Trimming took 0 bases from V and 2 from J, leaving 7 bases between them.

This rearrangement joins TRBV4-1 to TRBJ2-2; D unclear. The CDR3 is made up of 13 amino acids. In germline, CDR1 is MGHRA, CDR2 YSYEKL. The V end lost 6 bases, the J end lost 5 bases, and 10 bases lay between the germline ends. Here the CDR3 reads CASSLRETGELFF. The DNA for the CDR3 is TGCGCCAGCAGTTTACGAGAGACCGGGGAGCTGTTTTTT.

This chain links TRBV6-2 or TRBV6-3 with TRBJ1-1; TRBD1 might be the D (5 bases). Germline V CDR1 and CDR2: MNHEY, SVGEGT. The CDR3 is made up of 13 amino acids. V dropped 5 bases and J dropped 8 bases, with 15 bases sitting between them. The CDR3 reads CASSPSVGREAFF. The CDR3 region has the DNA TGTGCCAGCAGTCCAAGCGTGGGGCGAGAAGCTTTCTTT.